This T cell receptor (beta chain) stems from a study of T-cell reconstitution after alpha-beta-depleted transplantation in children. Study findings and constraints: By one year post-transplant, T-cell counts and diversity largely arose from T cells that were newly produced.

This clonotype was counted at least ten times. The antigen is undetermined. Looked up from germline, CDR1 is SQVTM and CDR2 is ANQGSEA. The CDR3 runs to 13 residues. V shed 4 bases and J shed 0 bases, with 9 bases lying between them. During its preparation, the TCRbeta library received unique molecular identifiers. TCRdb fed the PCR reads into MiXCR, producing one record per CDR3 protein. This sample has a few hundred thousand distinct CDR3 sequences; roughly 11% occur once, and the top ten carry approximately 28%. Sequenced here: PBMCs, sampled before TCRalphabeta/CD19-depleted stem cell transplant. The V gene is TRBV29-1, the J gene TRBJ1-1; no firm D call. This clonotype was obtained from a child younger than two with acute myeloid leukemia, due to receive a stem cell transplant. The CDR3 spells CSVGVRLNTEAFF. The CDR3 nucleotides are TGCAGCGTTGGGGTCAGGTTGAACACTGAAGCTTTCTTT. The full variable domain, with the rest looked up from reference TRBV29-1 and TRBJ1-1, is SAVISQKPSRDICQRGTSLTIQCQVDSQVTMMFWYRQQPGQSLTLIATANQGSEATYESGFVIDKFPISRPNLTFSTLTVSNMSPEDSSIYLCSVGVRLNTEAFFGQGTRLTVV.